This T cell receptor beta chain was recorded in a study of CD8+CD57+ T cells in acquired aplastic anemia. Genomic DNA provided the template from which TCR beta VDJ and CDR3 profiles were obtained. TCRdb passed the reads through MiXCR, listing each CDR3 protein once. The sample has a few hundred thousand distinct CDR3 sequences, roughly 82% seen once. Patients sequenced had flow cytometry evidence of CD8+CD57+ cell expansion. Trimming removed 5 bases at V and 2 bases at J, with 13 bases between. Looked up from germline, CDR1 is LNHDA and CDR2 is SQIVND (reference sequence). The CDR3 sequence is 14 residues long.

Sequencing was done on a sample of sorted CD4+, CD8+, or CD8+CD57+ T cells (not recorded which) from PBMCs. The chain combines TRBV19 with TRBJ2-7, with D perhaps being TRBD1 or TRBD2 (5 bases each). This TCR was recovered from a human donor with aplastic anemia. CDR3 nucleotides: TGTGCCAGTAGTGACGAGGGGCAGACCTACGAGCAGTACTTC. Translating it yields CASSDEGQTYEQYF.